This record covers a single T cell receptor (beta chain). These data come from a study of blood T cell repertoires in COVID-19. The CDR3 extends over 16 amino acids. Germline lookup yields CDR1 SEHNR and CDR2 FQNEAQ (reference sequence). Trimming left V 2 bases short and J 8 bases short, with 19 bases between. Per the study methods: Estimates of nucleated cell counts were drawn from the amplification of reference gene primers. Profiled with immunoSEQ multiplex PCR; TCRdb holds only in-frame clones, not every one. V and J calls and clone size are copied from that table; D and trimming were computed from the DNA. The data contain around 140,000 clones, 65% to 80% of them singletons.

The gene calls are TRBV7-9 and TRBJ1-3; D call uncertain. The sequence derives from a woman between 55 and 75 years old with acute or convalescent COVID-19. Sequencing was done on a sample of peripheral blood. The CDR3 loop reads CASSLSEARIPDTIYF. The CDR3, as DNA: TGTGCCAGCAGCTTATCCGAGGCAAGAATACCGGACACCATATATTTT.